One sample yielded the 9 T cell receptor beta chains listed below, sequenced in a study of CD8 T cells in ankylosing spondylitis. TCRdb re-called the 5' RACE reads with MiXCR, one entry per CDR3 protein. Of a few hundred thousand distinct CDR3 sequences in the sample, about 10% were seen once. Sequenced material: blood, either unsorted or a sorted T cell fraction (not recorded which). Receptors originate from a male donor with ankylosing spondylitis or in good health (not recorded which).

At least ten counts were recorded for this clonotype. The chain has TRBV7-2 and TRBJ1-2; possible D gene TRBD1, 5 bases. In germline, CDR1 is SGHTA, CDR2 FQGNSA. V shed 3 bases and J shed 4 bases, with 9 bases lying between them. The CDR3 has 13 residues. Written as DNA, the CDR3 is TGTGCCAGCAGCTTTGGGGCCATCTATGGCTACACCTTC. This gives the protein CASSFGAIYGYTF.

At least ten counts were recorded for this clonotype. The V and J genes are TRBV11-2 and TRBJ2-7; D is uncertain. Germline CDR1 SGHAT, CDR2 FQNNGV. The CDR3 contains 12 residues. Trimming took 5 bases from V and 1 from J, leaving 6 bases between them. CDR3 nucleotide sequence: TGTGCCAGCAGCCCACAATCCTACGAGCAGTACTTC. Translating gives CASSPQSYEQYF. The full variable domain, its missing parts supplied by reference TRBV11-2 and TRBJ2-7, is EAGVAQSPRYKIIEKRQSVAFWCNPISGHATLYWYQQILGQGPKLLIQFQNNGVVDDSQLPKDRFSAERLKGVDSTLKIQPAKLEDSAVYLCASSPQSYEQYFGPGTRLTVT.

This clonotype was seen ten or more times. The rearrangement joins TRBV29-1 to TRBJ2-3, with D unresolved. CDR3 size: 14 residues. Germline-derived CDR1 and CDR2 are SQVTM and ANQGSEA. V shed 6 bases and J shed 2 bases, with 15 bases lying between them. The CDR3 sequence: CSVAPGGPTDTQYF. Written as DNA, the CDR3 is TGCAGCGTGGCACCCGGTGGCCCCACAGATACGCAGTATTTT.

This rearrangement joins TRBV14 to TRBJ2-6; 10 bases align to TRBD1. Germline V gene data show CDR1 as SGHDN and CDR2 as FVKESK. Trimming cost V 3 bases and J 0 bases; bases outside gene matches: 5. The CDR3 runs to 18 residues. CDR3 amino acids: CASSQGTGVSSGANVLTF. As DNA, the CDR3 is TGTGCCAGCAGCCAGGGGACAGGGGTTTCCTCTGGGGCCAACGTCCTGACTTTC.

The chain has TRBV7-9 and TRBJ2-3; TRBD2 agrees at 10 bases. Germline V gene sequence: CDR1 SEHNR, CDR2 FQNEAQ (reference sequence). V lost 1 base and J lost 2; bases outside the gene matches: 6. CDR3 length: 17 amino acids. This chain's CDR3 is CASSLDLAGETTDTQYF. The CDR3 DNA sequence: TGTGCCAGCAGCTTAGACCTAGCGGGGGAAACCACAGATACGCAGTATTTT.

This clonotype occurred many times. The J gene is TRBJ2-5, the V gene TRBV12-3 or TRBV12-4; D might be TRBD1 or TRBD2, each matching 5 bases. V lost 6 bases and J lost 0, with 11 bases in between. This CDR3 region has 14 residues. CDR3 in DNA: TGTGCCAGCAGCTCCGGGACGGACCAAGAGACCCAGTACTTC. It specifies CASSSGTDQETQYF.

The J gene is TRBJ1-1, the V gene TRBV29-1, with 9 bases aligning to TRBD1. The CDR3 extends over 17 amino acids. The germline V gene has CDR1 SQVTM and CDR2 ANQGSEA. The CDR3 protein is CATRAFTGTGLNTEAFF. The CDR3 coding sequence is TGCGCAACTAGAGCCTTTACCGGGACAGGGTTGAACACTGAAGCTTTCTTT.

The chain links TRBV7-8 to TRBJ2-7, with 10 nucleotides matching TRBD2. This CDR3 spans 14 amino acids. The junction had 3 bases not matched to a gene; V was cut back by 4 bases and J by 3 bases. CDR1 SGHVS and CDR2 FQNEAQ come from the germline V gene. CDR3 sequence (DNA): TGTGCCAGCAGCTCTGCTAGCGGGGGCTACGAGCAGTACTTC. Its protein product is CASSSASGGYEQYF.

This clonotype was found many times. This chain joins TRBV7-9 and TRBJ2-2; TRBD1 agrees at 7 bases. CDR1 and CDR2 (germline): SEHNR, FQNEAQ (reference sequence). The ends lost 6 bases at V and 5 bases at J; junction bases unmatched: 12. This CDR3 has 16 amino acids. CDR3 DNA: TGTGCCAGCAGTCGTACGCCGGGACAGACTACCGGGGAGCTGTTTTTT. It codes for CASSRTPGQTTGELFF.